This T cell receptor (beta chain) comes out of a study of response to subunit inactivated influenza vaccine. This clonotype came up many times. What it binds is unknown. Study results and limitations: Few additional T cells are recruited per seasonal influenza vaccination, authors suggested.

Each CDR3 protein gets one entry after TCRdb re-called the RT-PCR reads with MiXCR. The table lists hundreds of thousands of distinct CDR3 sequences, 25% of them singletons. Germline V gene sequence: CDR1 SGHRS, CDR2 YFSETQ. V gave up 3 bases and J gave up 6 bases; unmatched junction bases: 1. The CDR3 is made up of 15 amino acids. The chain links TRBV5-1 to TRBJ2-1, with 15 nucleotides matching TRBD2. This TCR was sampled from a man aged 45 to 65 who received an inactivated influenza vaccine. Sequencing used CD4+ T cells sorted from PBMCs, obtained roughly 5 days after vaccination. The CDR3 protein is CASSSGLAGGNEQFF. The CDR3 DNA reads TGCGCCAGCAGCTCGGGACTAGCGGGAGGCAATGAGCAGTTCTTC.